This T cell receptor (beta chain) was observed in a study of blood T cells in healthy people across ages. Trimming at V came to 1 base and at J to 1 base, leaving 7 bases not matched to a gene. The CDR3 spans 17 residues. CDR1 and CDR2 (germline): SGHTA, FQGNSA. In its sample, this clonotype ranks as medium-sized (0.01 to 0.1%). The use of a sample-barcoded 5' primer and a J-beta primer mix characterized a second PCR of roughly 6 to 12 cycles. A template-switch adaptor with 12 random nucleotides tagged each cDNA molecule. Each CDR3 protein is one row after TCRdb ran MiXCR on the 5' RACE reads. This repertoire shows 980,000 or so distinct CDR3 sequences, roughly 48% found once; its top ten account for under 15%.

This chain links TRBV7-2 with TRBJ2-3; 8 bases match TRBD2. This receptor was obtained from a man younger than 45 in good health. Sequenced sample: blood. CDR3: CASSLGATSVRTDTQYF. As DNA, the CDR3 is TGTGCCAGCAGCTTAGGGGCGACTAGCGTGCGCACAGATACGCAGTATTTT. Full variable domain (missing parts from reference TRBV7-2 and TRBJ2-3): GAGVSQSPSNKVTEKGKDVELRCDPISGHTALYWYRQSLGQGLEFLIYFQGNSAPDKSGLPSDRFSAERTGGSVSTLTIQRTQQEDSAVYLCASSLGATSVRTDTQYFGPGTRLTVL.